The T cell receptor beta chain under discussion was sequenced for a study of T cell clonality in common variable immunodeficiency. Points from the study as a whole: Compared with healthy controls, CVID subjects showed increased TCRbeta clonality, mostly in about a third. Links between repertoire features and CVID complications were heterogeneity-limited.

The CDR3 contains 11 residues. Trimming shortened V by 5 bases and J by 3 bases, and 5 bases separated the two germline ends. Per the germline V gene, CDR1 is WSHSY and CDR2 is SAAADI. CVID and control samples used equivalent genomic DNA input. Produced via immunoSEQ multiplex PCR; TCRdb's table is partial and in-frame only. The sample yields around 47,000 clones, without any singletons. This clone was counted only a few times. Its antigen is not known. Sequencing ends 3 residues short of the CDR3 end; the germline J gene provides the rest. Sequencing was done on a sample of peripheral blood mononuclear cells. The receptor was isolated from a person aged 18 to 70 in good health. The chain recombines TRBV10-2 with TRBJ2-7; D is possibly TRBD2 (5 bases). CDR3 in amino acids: CASSTSYEQYF. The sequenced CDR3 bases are TGCGCCAGCAGTACTAGCTACGAG.